This T cell receptor delta chain was identified in a study of γδ T cells in repeated Plasmodium falciparum infection. Vgamma9/Vdelta2+ and Vdelta2-negative gammadelta T cells were flow-sorted from PBMC for bulk sequencing. This clone was found many times. For this DNA, TCRdb reports the protein of a much larger clone, which diverges at residue 7, most likely from a read error; the protein presented here is translated directly from the DNA. This CDR3 has 19 amino acids. CDR1 is TSWWSYY and CDR2 is QGS in the germline V gene. V lost 4 bases, J lost 3 bases, and 17 bases stayed unmatched. TCRdb redid the clone calls on the multiplex PCR reads with CATT. The profile shows about 57,000 delta-chain clones, approximately 1.7% of them singletons.

The chain has TRDV1 and TRDJ1; 10 bases agree with TRDD3. The TCR comes from a pool of human donors (malaria-infected and uninfected, not separated). The sequenced sample was gamma-delta T cells from blood. This chain's CDR3 is CALGGQTVLGDRKSDKLIF. CDR3 coding DNA: TGTGCTCTTGGGGGACAAACAGTCCTGGGGGATAGGAAATCCGATAAACTCATCTTT.